A selection of T cell receptor beta chains follows, all from one sample in a study of Ad26.COV2.S vaccination and SARS-CoV-2 variants. TCRdb's copy holds only in-frame clones and misses some; the assay was immunoSEQ multiplex PCR. The data hold approximately 250,000 clones, with roughly nine tenths observed a single time. Material: peripheral blood, obtained in a trial of Ad26.COV2.S vaccine versus placebo. These receptor sequences come from a person between 18 and 59 years old who received the Ad26.COV2.S COVID-19 vaccine or a placebo. CDR3s include the opening cysteine and the closing phenylalanine or tryptophan. D genes are given only for firm matches. Expanded clones are given a class, and other clones once, few, many or no size at all.

size	D	V	J	DNA	CDR3
NA	TRBD1	TRBV6-2/TRBV6-3	TRBJ1-4	TGTGCCAGCAGTGACACAGGGGGCCCTAATGAAAAACTGTTTTTT	CASSDTGGPNEKLFF
few	TRBD2	TRBV5-1	TRBJ2-1	TGCGCCAGCAGCTTCCGGGGGAGCGGGAGTAACAATGAGCAGTTCTTC	CASSFRGSGSNNEQFF
NA	TRBD2	TRBV9	TRBJ2-5	TGTGCCAGCAGCATCGGGACTAGCGGGGCAGAGACCCAGTACTTC	CASSIGTSGAETQYF
NA	NA	TRBV6-5	TRBJ1-3	TGTGCTCTTCGGAGTGAATCGGGAAACACCATATATTTT	CALRSESGNTIYF
NA	TRBD2	TRBV7-8	TRBJ2-3	TGTGCCAGCAGCCCTCTGCGGGGGGGCCAGTATTTT	CASSPLRGGQYF
NA	NA	TRBV5-1	TRBJ2-5	TGCGCCAGCAGCTTGGCAGAGACCCAGTACTTC	CASSLAETQYF
few	NA	TRBV3-1/TRBV3-2	TRBJ1-5	TGTGCCAGCAGCCAAGATCAGGTCAATCAGCCCCAGCATTTT	CASSQDQVNQPQHF
NA	TRBD2	TRBV9	TRBJ2-1	TGTGCCAGCAGCGTAGCGGGAGGGTCCTACAATGAGCAGTTCTTC	CASSVAGGSYNEQFF
NA	TRBD2	TRBV7-9	TRBJ2-5	TGTGCCAGCAGCCCTAGCGGGGGGGCCGGGGAGACCCAGTACTTC	CASSPSGGAGETQYF
NA	NA	TRBV4-1	TRBJ1-2	TGCGCCAGCAGCCATCCTGGGACGGTCATCTATGGCTACACCTTC	CASSHPGTVIYGYTF
NA	NA	TRBV18	TRBJ1-1	TGTGCCAGCTCACCACTCCAGGGGAACACTGAAGCTTTCTTT	CASSPLQGNTEAFF
NA	TRBD1	TRBV15	TRBJ2-7	TGTGCCACCAGCCGGGACAGCTACGAGCAGTACTTC	CATSRDSYEQYF
NA	NA	TRBV5-8	TRBJ1-4	TGTGCCAGCAGCTTGAGGGGGTCTAATGAAAAACTGTTTTTT	CASSLRGSNEKLFF
NA	NA	TRBV2	TRBJ1-5	TGTGCCAGCAGAGGGGACGCCACCGGGGTAAGCAATCAGCCCCAGCATTTT	CASRGDATGVSNQPQHF
NA	NA	TRBV27	TRBJ2-3	TGTGCCAGCAGTGCCATAGGGGGGGTGACGCAGTATTTT	CASSAIGGVTQYF
NA	NA	TRBV13	TRBJ2-5	TGTGCCAGCAGCTTAGGGCAGGGATTCCAAGAGACCCAGTACTTC	CASSLGQGFQETQYF
NA	TRBD1	TRBV5-3	TRBJ1-5	TGTGCCAGAAGCCTGGCGACAGGGGATCAGCCCCAGCATTTT	CARSLATGDQPQHF
NA	NA	TRBV25-1	TRBJ1-1	TGTGCCAGCAGTACCCCTCGGCAGTCGAACACTGAAGCTTTCTTT	CASSTPRQSNTEAFF
many	NA	TRBV9	TRBJ1-1	TGTGCCAGCAGCAAGAGGACAGTGAACACTGAAGCTTTCTTT	CASSKRTVNTEAFF
NA	NA	TRBV3-1/TRBV3-2	TRBJ1-1	TGTGCCAGCAGCCTCCGGGGGGCGAACACTGAAGCTTTCTTT	CASSLRGANTEAFF
NA	NA	TRBV6-5	TRBJ1-2	TGTGCCACTCTCTCCCGGGGCGCAGGTAATGGCTACACCTTC	CATLSRGAGNGYTF
NA	NA	TRBV6-5	TRBJ1-2	TGTGCCAGCAGTTACGACACTGCTAACTATGGCTACACCTTC	CASSYDTANYGYTF
NA	NA	TRBV6-2/TRBV6-3	TRBJ2-3	TGTGCCAGCAGTTCCCCTAGCGAGACAGATACGCAGTATTTT	CASSSPSETDTQYF
NA	NA	TRBV6-2/TRBV6-3	TRBJ2-3	TGTGCCAGCAGTTCAACGGGGGGCGGTACAAATACGCAGTATTTT	CASSSTGGGTNTQYF
NA	NA	TRBV5-6	TRBJ2-3	TGTGCCAGCAGCCGGGACACCACAGATACGCAGTATTTT	CASSRDTTDTQYF
NA	TRBD1	TRBV15	TRBJ1-4	TGTGCCACCAGCAGGACGGACAGGACCCGGACTAATGAAAAACTGTTTTTT	CATSRTDRTRTNEKLFF
NA	TRBD1	TRBV3-1/TRBV3-2	TRBJ2-7	TGTGCCAGCAGCCGCCCGGGACAGGGGGCTTACGAGCAGTACTTC	CASSRPGQGAYEQYF
NA	NA	TRBV29-1	TRBJ2-1	TGCAGCGTTGGATCGAGTTTCTATGAGCAGTTCTTC	CSVGSSFYEQFF
NA	TRBD2	TRBV7-2	TRBJ2-3	TGTGCCAGCAGCTTAAGAGGACTAGCGGGGGGGGTCACAGATACGCAGTATTTT	CASSLRGLAGGVTDTQYF
once	TRBD1	TRBV9	TRBJ1-6	TGTGCCAGCAGCGTGGGACAGAGCCTTCACCCCCTCCACTTT	CASSVGQSLHPLHF
NA	NA	TRBV18	TRBJ1-1	TGTGCCAGCTCACCACCGCGGGGTAGCTACACTGAAGCTTTCTTT	CASSPPRGSYTEAFF
NA	TRBD1	TRBV4-1	TRBJ1-4	TGCGCCAGCAGCCCGACCAGGGGGCGAGGTGAAAAACTGTTTTTT	CASSPTRGRGEKLFF
NA	NA	TRBV6-5	TRBJ2-7	TGTGCCAGCAGTTGGGATATTAAATCCTACGAGCAGTACTTC	CASSWDIKSYEQYF
NA	NA	TRBV19	TRBJ1-6	TGTGCCAGTAGTATAGGGGATTCACCCCTCCACTTT	CASSIGDSPLHF
NA	NA	TRBV5-1	TRBJ1-2	TGCGCCAGCAGCAGACTCTCAGGGGTCCCTAACTATGGCTACACCTTC	CASSRLSGVPNYGYTF
NA	TRBD2	TRBV5-1	TRBJ2-5	TGCGCCAGCAGCCCATATGCTAGCGGGGGGCCCCAAGAGACCCAGTACTTC	CASSPYASGGPQETQYF
NA	NA	TRBV19	TRBJ2-1	TGTGCCAGTAGTATTTTCAGGGCCCCCTACAATGAGCAGTTCTTC	CASSIFRAPYNEQFF
NA	TRBD1	TRBV29-1	TRBJ1-2	TGCAGCGGGGGACAGGATAACTATGGCTACACCTTC	CSGGQDNYGYTF
once	TRBD1	TRBV6-6	TRBJ1-4	TGTGCCGCGGGACAGGTTTTGGAAAAACTGTTTTTT	CAAGQVLEKLFF
NA	TRBD2	TRBV7-9	TRBJ2-2	TGTGCCCCGCAGCGAGGGAGGGCCACCGGGGAGCTGTTTTTT	CAPQRGRATGELFF
NA	NA	TRBV27	TRBJ2-3	TGTGCCAGCAGGTCCAGGGCGGGAGATACGCAGTATTTT	CASRSRAGDTQYF
NA	TRBD1	TRBV19	TRBJ2-5	TGTGCCAGTACCCGTACAGGGGCCGAGACCCAGTACTTC	CASTRTGAETQYF
NA	NA	TRBV6-5	TRBJ1-5	TGTGCCAGCAGTCCCCACAGCAATCAGCCCCAGCATTTT	CASSPHSNQPQHF
NA	TRBD2	TRBV4-1	TRBJ2-5	TGCGCCAGCAGGAGTATAGCGGGGGGGCGAGGGGAGACCCAGTACTTC	CASRSIAGGRGETQYF
NA	TRBD1	TRBV3-1/TRBV3-2	TRBJ1-2	TGTGCCAGCAGTCATAGACAGGGGGCGGGTGGCTACACCTTC	CASSHRQGAGGYTF
many	TRBD1	TRBV5-6	TRBJ2-1	TGTGCCAGCAGCTTGGAAGGACAGGGACGCAATGAGCAGTTCTTC	CASSLEGQGRNEQFF
NA	TRBD2	TRBV4-1	TRBJ2-4	TGCGCCAGCAGCCAAGGAATTGTCGAAGGGAGGGAGGTTGCTTCCAAAAACATTCAGTACTTC	CASSQGIVEGREVASKNIQYF
NA	NA	TRBV30	TRBJ2-5	TGTGCCTGGAGGTTGGGACATCAAGAGACCCAGTACTTC	CAWRLGHQETQYF
NA	NA	TRBV3-1/TRBV3-2	TRBJ1-2	TGTGCCCCGGTCTATGGCTACACCTTC	CAPVYGYTF
once	TRBD2	TRBV12-3/TRBV12-4	TRBJ2-2	TGTGCCAGCAGTTTATTTACGGGGGGGCTGTTTTTT	CASSLFTGGLFF
NA	NA	TRBV15	TRBJ2-1	TGTGCCACCAGCAGAGGCCGATGGCAGGGGTACAATGAGCAGTTCTTC	CATSRGRWQGYNEQFF
NA	TRBD1	TRBV5-6	TRBJ1-5	TGTGCCAGCAGCTCGAGGGGGCAGGGAGGAAGCAATCAGCCCCAGCATTTT	CASSSRGQGGSNQPQHF
NA	TRBD1	TRBV19	TRBJ1-2	TGTGCCAGTAGCGTTGGACAGGCGGGCGGCTACACCTTC	CASSVGQAGGYTF
NA	TRBD1	TRBV5-6	TRBJ1-6	TGTGCCAGCAGACCAGGGGGCGCGGGGTCACCCCTCCACTTT	CASRPGGAGSPLHF
NA	TRBD1	TRBV19	TRBJ1-1	TGTGCCAGTAGTGCGAATAGGGGGCACACTGAAGCTTTCTTT	CASSANRGHTEAFF